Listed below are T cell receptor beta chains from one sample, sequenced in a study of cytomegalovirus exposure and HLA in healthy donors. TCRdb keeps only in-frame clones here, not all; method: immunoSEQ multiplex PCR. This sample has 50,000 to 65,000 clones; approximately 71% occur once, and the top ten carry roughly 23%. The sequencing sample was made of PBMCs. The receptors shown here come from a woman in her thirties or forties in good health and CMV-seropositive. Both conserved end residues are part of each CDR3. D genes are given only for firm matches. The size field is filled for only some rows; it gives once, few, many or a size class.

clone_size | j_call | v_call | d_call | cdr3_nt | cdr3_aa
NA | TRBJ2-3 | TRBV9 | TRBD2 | TGTGCCAGCAGCCCGACTAGCGGGAGAACAGATACGCAGTATTTT | CASSPTSGRTDTQYF
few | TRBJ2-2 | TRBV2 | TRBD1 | TGTGCCAGCAGTGAGGGGGGCCAGGGGGCCGCCGGGGAGCTGTTTTTT | CASSEGGQGAAGELFF
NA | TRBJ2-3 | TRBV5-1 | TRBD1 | TGCGCCAGCAGCTTGGCCGGCGGAGCGTTCAGGGGGACAGATACGCAGTATTTT | CASSLAGGAFRGTDTQYF
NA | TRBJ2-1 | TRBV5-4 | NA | TGTGCCAGCTCGGTATCCGGGATTGCTGAGCAGTTCTTC | CASSVSGIAEQFF
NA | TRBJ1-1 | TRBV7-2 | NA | TGTGCCAGCAGCTTAGACCTAACAACAGGGAAAGCTTTCTTT | CASSLDLTTGKAFF
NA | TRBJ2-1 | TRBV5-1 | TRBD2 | TGCGCCAGCAGCTCTTCTAGCGGGGTGGGCAATGAGCAGTTCTTC | CASSSSSGVGNEQFF
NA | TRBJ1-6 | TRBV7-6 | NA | TGTGCCAGCAGCTTCGGAGGTGATTCACCCCTCCACTTT | CASSFGGDSPLHF
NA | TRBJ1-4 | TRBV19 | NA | TGTGCCAGTAGTATTACAGATAGTACTGAAAAACTGTTTTTT | CASSITDSTEKLFF
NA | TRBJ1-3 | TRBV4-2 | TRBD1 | TGTGCCAGCAGCCAAGATAGTGTACAGGGGGCTGTAACCATATATTTT | CASSQDSVQGAVTIYF
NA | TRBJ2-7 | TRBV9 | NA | TGTGCCAGCAGCGTAGCTAGTGGCTCCTACGAGCAGTACTTC | CASSVASGSYEQYF
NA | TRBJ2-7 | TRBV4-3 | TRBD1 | TGCGCCAGCAGCCAAGGGACAGGGACATTCGAGCAGTACTTC | CASSQGTGTFEQYF
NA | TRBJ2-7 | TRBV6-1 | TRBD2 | TGTGCCAGCAGTGCCGGGGCTAGCGGGGGCTACGAGCAGTACTTC | CASSAGASGGYEQYF
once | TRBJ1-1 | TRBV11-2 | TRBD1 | TGTGCCAGCAGCGCAAACAGGGGGCTTACTGAAGCTTTCTTT | CASSANRGLTEAFF
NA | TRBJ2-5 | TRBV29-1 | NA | TGCAGCGGAACTAAGGTGGAGACCCAGTACTTC | CSGTKVETQYF
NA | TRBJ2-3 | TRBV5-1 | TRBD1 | TGCGCCAGCAGGGAGGGACAGGGTAATATAGATACGCAGTATTTT | CASREGQGNIDTQYF
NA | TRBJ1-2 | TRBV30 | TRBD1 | TGTGCCTGGAACACAGGGGGCGGGCATGGCTACACCTTC | CAWNTGGGHGYTF
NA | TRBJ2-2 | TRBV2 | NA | TGTGCCAGCAATTCGGCCGACTTGGGCACCGGGGAGCTGTTTTTT | CASNSADLGTGELFF
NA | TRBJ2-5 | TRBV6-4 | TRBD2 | TGTGCCAGCACCCCGTGCGGCGGGGGGGAAGAGACCCAGTACTTC | CASTPCGGGEETQYF
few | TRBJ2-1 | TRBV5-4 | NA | TGTGCCAGCAGCCAGGGCAGGGTATCCTACAATGAGCAGTTCTTC | CASSQGRVSYNEQFF
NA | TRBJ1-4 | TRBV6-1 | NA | TGTGCCAGCAGTGAAGCGCTTCCGGGTTTCTGGGGAACCCGGGGAGAAAAACTGTTTTTT | CASSEALPGFWGTRGEKLFF
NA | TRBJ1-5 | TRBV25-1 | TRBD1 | TGTGCCAGCAGATCGGGGGACAGCCCCAATCAGCCCCAGCATTTT | CASRSGDSPNQPQHF
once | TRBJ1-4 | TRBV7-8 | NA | TGTGCCAGCAGCTTAGCGCGGGGGGAGGGTGAAAAACTGTTTTTT | CASSLARGEGEKLFF
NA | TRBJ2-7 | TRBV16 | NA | TGTGCCAGCAGCCAAACAGGATCCTACGAGCAGTACTTC | CASSQTGSYEQYF
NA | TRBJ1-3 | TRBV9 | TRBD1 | TGTGCCAGCAGCGCAGGGACAGGATCATTCTCTGGAAACACCATATATTTT | CASSAGTGSFSGNTIYF
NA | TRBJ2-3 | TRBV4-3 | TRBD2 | TGCGCCAGCAGCCAAGATGGGACTAGCGGGGCAGATACGCAGTATTTT | CASSQDGTSGADTQYF
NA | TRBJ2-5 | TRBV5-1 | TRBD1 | TGCGCCAGCAGCTTGGGGCCGGGACAGAGACAAGAGACCCAGTACTTC | CASSLGPGQRQETQYF